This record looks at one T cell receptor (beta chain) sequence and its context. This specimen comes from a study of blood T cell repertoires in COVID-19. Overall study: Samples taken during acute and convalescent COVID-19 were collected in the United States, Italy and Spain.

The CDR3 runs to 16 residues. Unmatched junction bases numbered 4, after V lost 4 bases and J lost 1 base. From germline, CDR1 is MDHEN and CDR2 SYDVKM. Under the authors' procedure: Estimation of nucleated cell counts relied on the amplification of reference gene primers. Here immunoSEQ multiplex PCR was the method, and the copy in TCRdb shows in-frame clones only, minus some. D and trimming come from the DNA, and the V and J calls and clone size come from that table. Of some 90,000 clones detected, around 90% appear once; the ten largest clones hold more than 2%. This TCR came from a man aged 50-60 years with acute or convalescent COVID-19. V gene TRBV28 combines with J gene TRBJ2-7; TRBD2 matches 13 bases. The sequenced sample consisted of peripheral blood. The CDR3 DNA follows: TGTGCCAGCAGTTCTCCGACTAGCGGGAGGTCCTACGAGCAGTACTTC. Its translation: CASSSPTSGRSYEQYF.